Described below is a single T cell receptor beta chain sequence and its context. The antigen remains unidentified. This record comes from a study of vaccination effects on CD4 cells after COVID-19. Broader study findings: Of the vaccine-induced clones from healthy vaccinees, merely 1 of 255 recognized common cold coronaviruses as well.

Expansion of antigen-specific CD4+ T cells with viral peptide pools was carried out by the ViraFEST assay before sequencing. Once cultured for under 11 days, the cells underwent separation to obtain CD4+ T cells. According to the study, vaccine recipients showed no prior SARS-CoV-2 infection and negative nucleocapsid antibodies. Researchers swapped half the medium for IL-2 medium on both days 3 and 7. Using immunoSEQ multiplex PCR, the repertoire was profiled, and TCRdb retains in-frame clones only, with some absent. The sample comprises tens of thousands of clones, roughly 80% of which are singletons, and 3.5% to 4.5% rests with the top ten. The germline V gene has CDR1 LNHDA and CDR2 SQIVND (reference sequence). The CDR3 has 11 amino acids. Deletions cut 7 bases from V and 6 bases from J, with 7 bases between.

The specimen comprised CD4+ T cells from PBMCs cultured with HCoV-OC43 spike peptides, sampled before COVID-19 vaccination. The subset denotes: HCoV-OC43 spike overlapping peptide pool stimulation. The chain carries TRBV19 and TRBJ2-1; possibly TRBD1 for D (5 bases). This TCR was sampled from a human donor who received a COVID-19 vaccine. The CDR3 spells CASKDTNEQFF. Here the CDR3 DNA reads TGTGCCAGTAAGGACACCAATGAGCAGTTCTTC. The full variable domain, its missing parts supplied by reference TRBV19 and TRBJ2-1, is DGGITQSPKYLFRKEGQNVTLSCEQNLNHDAMYWYRQDPGQGLRLIYYSQIVNDFQKGDIAEGYSVSREKKESFPLTVTSAQKNPTAFYLCASKDTNEQFFGPGTRLTVL.